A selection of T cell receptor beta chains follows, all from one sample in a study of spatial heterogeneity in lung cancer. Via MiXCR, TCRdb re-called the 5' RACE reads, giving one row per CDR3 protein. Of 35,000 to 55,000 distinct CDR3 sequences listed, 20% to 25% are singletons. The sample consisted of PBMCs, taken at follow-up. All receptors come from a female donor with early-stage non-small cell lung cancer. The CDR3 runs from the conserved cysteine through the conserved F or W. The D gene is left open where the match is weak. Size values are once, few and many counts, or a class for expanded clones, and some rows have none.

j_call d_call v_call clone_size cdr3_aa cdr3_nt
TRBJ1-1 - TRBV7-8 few CASSLELLNTEAFF TGTGCCAGCAGCTTAGAACTTCTGAACACTGAAGCTTTCTTT
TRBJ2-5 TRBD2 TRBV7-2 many CASSLLAGAPETQYF TGTGCCAGCAGCTTACTAGCGGGGGCACCAGAGACCCAGTACTTC
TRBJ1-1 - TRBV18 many CASSPGNTEAFF TGTGCCAGCTCACCAGGGAACACTGAAGCTTTCTTT
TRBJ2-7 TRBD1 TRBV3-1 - CASSPGQGFVLEQYF TGTGCCAGCAGCCCGGGACAGGGCTTCGTCTTGGAGCAGTACTTC
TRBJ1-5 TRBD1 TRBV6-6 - CASTPQGSWPQHF TGTGCCAGCACCCCACAGGGGTCCTGGCCCCAGCATTTT
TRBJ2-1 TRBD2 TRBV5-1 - CVSSLTPLAGVGNEQFF TGCGTCAGCAGCTTGACCCCCCTAGCGGGAGTAGGCAATGAGCAGTTCTTC
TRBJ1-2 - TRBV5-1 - CASSPGQGSDGYTF TGCGCCAGCAGTCCTGGTCAGGGAAGTGATGGCTACACCTTC
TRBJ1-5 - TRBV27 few CASSNSVRGYQPQHF TGTGCCAGCAGTAACAGCGTCAGGGGTTATCAGCCCCAGCATTTT
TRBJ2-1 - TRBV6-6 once CASSPTRNEQFF TGTGCCAGCAGCCCTACCCGAAATGAGCAGTTCTTC
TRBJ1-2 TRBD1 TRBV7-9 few CASSPGVPGQGYGYTF TGTGCCAGCAGCCCAGGGGTGCCGGGACAGGGGTATGGCTACACCTTC
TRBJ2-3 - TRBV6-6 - CASSYGENTQYF TGTGCCAGCAGTTACGGGGAAAATACGCAGTATTTT
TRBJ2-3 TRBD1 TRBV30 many CAWSLAGGTDTQYF TGTGCCTGGAGTCTTGCAGGGGGAACAGATACGCAGTATTTT
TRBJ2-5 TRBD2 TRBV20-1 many CSASSGRGVETQYF TGCAGTGCTTCTAGCGGGAGAGGAGTTGAGACCCAGTACTTC
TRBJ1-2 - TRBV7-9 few CASSLLNYGYTF TGTGCCAGCAGCCTTTTGAATTATGGCTACACCTTC
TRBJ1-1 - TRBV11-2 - CASSLGVMNTEAFF TGTGCCAGCAGCTTAGGGGTCATGAACACTGAAGCTTTCTTT
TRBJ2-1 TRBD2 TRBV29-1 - CGVEKGRGASYNEQFF TGCGGCGTCGAAAAAGGGAGGGGTGCGTCCTACAATGAGCAGTTCTTC
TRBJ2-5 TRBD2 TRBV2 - CASTLTSGVPQETQYF TGTGCCAGCACCTTGACTAGCGGGGTACCACAAGAGACCCAGTACTTC
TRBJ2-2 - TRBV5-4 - CASSLEPSSPNTGELFF TGTGCCAGCAGCTTGGAGCCTTCCTCCCCGAACACCGGGGAGCTGTTTTTT
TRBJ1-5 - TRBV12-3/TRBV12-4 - CASSLGGPDLPQHF TGTGCCAGCAGTTTAGGAGGACCCGATCTGCCCCAGCATTTT
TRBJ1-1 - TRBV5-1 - CASSLGGGDNTEAFF TGCGCCAGCAGCTTGGGAGGGGGAGATAACACTGAAGCTTTCTTT
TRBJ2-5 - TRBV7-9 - CASRESSESETQYF TGTGCCAGCAGGGAATCTAGCGAGAGTGAGACCCAGTACTTC
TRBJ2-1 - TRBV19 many CASKVLHTNEQFF TGTGCCAGTAAAGTCCTCCACACAAATGAGCAGTTCTTC
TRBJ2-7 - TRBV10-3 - CAGSPGTTYEQYF TGTGCCGGGTCTCCGGGGACAACCTACGAGCAGTACTTC
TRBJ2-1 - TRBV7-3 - CASSPKQGSSYNEQFF TGTGCCAGCAGCCCGAAACAGGGTAGCTCCTACAATGAGCAGTTCTTC
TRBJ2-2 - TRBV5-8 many CASSLGQFLTDGELFF TGTGCCAGCAGCCTTGGACAGTTTTTAACTGACGGGGAGCTGTTTTTT
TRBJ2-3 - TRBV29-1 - CSSYTDTQYF TGCAGCTCTTATACAGATACGCAGTATTTT
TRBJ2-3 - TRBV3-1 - CASSQGPGTDTQYF TGTGCCAGCAGCCAAGGACCTGGCACAGATACGCAGTATTTT
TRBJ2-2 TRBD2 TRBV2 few CAGKRGAGTGELFF TGTGCCGGCAAGCGGGGGGCGGGGACCGGGGAGCTGTTTTTT
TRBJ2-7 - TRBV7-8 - CASSSETGPYEQYF TGTGCCAGCAGCTCAGAGACAGGTCCTTACGAGCAGTACTTC
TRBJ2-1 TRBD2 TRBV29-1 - CSVVGSGTRHNEQFF TGCAGCGTTGTTGGCTCCGGGACTAGGCACAATGAGCAGTTCTTC
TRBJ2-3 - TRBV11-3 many CASSLRADPTQYF TGTGCCAGCAGCTTAAGGGCAGATCCAACGCAGTATTTT
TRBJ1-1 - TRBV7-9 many CASSFGGPVAEAFF TGTGCCAGCAGCTTTGGGGGCCCGGTGGCTGAAGCTTTCTTT
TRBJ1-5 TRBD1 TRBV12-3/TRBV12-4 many CASRKDRVINQPQHF TGTGCCAGCAGAAAAGACAGGGTTATCAATCAGCCCCAGCATTTT
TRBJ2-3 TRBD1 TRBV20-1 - CSAGQGAEDTQYF TGCAGTGCGGGACAGGGGGCAGAAGATACGCAGTATTTT
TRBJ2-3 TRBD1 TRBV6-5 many CASRPRTGNIIDTQYF TGTGCCAGCCGCCCCCGGACAGGGAATATTATAGATACGCAGTATTTT
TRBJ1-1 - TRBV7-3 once CASSSSPWTALGTEAFF TGTGCCAGCAGCTCTTCCCCCTGGACAGCCCTGGGCACTGAAGCTTTCTTT
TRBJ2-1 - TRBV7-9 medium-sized CASSLYLLRNEQFF TGTGCCAGCAGCTTATACTTATTACGCAATGAGCAGTTCTTC
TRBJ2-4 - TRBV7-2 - CASSLAGVENIQYF TGTGCCAGCAGCTTAGCGGGAGTTGAAAACATTCAGTACTTC
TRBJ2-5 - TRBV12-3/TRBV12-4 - CASSLSHNWEETQYF TGTGCCAGCAGTTTAAGTCACAACTGGGAAGAGACCCAGTACTTC
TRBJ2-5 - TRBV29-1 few CSVAPGWYQETQYF TGCAGCGTCGCCCCGGGATGGTACCAAGAGACCCAGTACTTC
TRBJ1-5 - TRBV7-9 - CASSLGDGRNQPQHF TGTGCCAGCAGCTTAGGGGACGGCAGAAATCAGCCCCAGCATTTT
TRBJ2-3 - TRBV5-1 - CASSWVTSTDTQYF TGCGCCAGCAGCTGGGTCACCAGCACAGATACGCAGTATTTT
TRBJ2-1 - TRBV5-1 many CASTEADEQFF TGCGCCAGCACCGAGGCAGATGAGCAGTTCTTC
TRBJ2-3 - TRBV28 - CASSNRRADTQYF TGTGCCAGCAGCAACAGGAGGGCAGATACGCAGTATTTT
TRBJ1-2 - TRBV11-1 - CASSRQTNYGYTF TGTGCCAGCAGCAGACAGACTAACTATGGCTACACCTTC
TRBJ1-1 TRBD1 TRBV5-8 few CASSLEGARTEAFF TGTGCCAGCAGCTTAGAGGGGGCGCGGACTGAAGCTTTCTTT
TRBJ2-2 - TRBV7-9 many CASSLVITGELFF TGTGCCAGCAGCTTAGTAATCACCGGGGAGCTGTTTTTT
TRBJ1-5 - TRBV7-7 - CASSSSERGGSNQPQHF TGTGCTAGCAGCTCCAGCGAAAGGGGTGGTAGCAATCAGCCCCAGCATTTT